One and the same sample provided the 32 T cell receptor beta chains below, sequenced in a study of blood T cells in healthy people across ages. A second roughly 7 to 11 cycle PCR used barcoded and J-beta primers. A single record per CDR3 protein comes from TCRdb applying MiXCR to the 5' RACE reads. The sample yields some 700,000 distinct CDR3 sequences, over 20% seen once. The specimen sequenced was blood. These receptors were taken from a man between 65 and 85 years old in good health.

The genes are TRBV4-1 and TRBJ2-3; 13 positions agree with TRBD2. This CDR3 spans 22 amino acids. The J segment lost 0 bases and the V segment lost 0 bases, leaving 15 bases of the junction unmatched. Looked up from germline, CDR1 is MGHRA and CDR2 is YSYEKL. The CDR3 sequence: CASSQDEGSGTSGASSTDTQYF. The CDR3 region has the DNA TGCGCCAGCAGCCAAGATGAGGGTTCGGGGACTAGCGGGGCCAGTAGCACAGATACGCAGTATTTT.

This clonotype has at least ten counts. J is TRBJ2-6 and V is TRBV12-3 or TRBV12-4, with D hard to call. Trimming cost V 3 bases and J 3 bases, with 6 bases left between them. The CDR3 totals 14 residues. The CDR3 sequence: CASSFGFGANVLTF. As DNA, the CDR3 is TGTGCCAGCAGTTTTGGGTTTGGGGCCAACGTCCTGACTTTC.

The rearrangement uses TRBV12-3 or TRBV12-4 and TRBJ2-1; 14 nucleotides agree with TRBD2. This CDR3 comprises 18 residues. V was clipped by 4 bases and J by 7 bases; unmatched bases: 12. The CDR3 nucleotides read TGTGCCAGCAGTTCGGGGCTTAGCGGACTAGCGGGAGGAAATGAGCAGTTCTTC. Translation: CASSSGLSGLAGGNEQFF.

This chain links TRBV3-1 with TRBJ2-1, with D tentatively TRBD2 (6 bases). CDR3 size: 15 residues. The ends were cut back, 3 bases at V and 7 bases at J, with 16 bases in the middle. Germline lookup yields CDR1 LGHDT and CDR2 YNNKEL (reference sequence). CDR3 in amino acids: CASSQRGVLGNEQFF. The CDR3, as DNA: TGTGCCAGCAGCCAGCGGGGAGTCCTGGGGAATGAGCAGTTCTTC.

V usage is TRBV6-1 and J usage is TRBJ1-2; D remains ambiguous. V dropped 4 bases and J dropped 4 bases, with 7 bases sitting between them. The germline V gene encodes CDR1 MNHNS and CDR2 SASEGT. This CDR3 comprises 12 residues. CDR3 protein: CASSGELYGYTF. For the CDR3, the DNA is TGTGCCAGCAGTGGAGAACTCTATGGCTACACCTTC.

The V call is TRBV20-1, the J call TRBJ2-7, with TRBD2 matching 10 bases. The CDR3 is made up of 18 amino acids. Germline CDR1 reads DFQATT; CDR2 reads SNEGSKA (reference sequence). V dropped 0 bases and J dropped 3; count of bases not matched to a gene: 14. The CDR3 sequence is CSARDLLAGDRWVYEQYF. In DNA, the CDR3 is TGCAGTGCTAGAGACCTTCTAGCGGGAGATCGCTGGGTCTACGAGCAGTACTTC.

The CDR3 coding sequence is TGTGCCAGCAGTTTAGATGCTGGGTCCCGGGAGACCCAGTACTTC. As protein: CASSLDAGSRETQYF. This chain joins TRBV12-3 or TRBV12-4 and TRBJ2-5; D not resolved. The CDR3 is 15 amino acids. Between the trimmed V and J ends, which lost 1 base and 5 bases, there was a span of 14 bases.

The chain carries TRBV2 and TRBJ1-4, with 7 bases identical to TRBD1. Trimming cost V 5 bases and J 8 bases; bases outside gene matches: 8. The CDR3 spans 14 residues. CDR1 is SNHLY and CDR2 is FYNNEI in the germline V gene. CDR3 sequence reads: CASSPQGRREKLFF. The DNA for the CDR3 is TGTGCCAGCAGTCCACAGGGGAGAAGAGAAAAACTGTTTTTT.

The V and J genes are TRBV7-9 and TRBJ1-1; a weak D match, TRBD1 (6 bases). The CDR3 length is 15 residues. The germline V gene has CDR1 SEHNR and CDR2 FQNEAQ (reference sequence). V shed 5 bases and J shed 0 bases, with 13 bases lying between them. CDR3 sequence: CASSQRQAMNTEAFF. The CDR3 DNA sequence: TGTGCCAGCAGCCAGAGACAGGCCATGAACACTGAAGCTTTCTTT.

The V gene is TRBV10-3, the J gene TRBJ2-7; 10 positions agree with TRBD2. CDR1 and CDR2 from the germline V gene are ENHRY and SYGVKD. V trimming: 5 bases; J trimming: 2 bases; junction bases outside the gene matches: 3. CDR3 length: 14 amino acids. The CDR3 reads CAISLLAGTYEQYF. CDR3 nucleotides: TGTGCCATCAGTTTACTAGCGGGGACCTACGAGCAGTACTTC.

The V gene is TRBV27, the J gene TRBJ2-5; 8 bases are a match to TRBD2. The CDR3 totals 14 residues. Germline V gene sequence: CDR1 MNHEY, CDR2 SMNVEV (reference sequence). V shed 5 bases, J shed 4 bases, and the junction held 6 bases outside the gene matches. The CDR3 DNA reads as TGTGCCAGCAGTCTCCGGACTAGCTCAGAGACCCAGTACTTC. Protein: CASSLRTSSETQYF.

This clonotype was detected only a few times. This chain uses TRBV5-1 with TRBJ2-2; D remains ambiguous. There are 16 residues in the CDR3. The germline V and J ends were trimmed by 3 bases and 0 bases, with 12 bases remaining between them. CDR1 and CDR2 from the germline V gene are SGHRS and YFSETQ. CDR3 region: CASSSLASPNTGELFF. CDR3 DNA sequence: TGCGCCAGCAGCTCCCTGGCGTCCCCGAACACCGGGGAGCTGTTTTTT.

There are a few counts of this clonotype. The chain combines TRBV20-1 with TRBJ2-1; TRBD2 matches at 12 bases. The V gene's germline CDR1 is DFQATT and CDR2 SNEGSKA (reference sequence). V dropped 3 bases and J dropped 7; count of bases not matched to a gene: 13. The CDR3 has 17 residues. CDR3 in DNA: TGCAGTGCTAGTGTACTAGCGGGGGGCTTCAGTTTAAATGAGCAGTTCTTC. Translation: CSASVLAGGFSLNEQFF.

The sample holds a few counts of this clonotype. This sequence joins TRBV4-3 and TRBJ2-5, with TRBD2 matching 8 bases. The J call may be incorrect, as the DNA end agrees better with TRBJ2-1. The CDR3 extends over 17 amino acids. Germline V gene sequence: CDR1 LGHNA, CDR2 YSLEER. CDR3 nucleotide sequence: TGCGCCAGCAGCCAAGAGTTGTGGGGGACTAGAAACAATGAGCAGTTCTTC. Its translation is CASSQELWGTRNNEQFF.

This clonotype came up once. The CDR3 loop reads CASSYEGRDRVYTEAFF. The CDR3 DNA reads as TGTGCCAGCAGTTATGAGGGGAGGGACAGGGTGTACACTGAAGCTTTCTTT. The V and J genes are TRBV6-5 and TRBJ1-1, with 9 bases that match TRBD1. V gave up 3 bases and J gave up 3 bases; unmatched junction bases: 11. This CDR3 contains 17 residues. Per germline, CDR1 MNHEY and CDR2 SVGAGI.

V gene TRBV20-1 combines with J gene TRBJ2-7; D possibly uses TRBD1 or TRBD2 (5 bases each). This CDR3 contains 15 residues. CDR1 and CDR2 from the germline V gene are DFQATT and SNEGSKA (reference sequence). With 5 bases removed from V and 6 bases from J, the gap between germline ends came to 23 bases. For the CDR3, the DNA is TGCAGTGCTCCCCTAAATTCCGGGGCTGAGGGCGAGCAGTACTTC. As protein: CSAPLNSGAEGEQYF.

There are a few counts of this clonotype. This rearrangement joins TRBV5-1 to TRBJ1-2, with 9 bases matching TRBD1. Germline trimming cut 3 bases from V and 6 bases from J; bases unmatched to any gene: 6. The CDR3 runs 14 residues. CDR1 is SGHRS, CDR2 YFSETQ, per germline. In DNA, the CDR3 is TGCGCCAGCAGCTCCGGACAGGGGCCCCATGGCTACACCTTC. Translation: CASSSGQGPHGYTF. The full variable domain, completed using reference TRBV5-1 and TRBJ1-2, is KAGVTQTPRYLIKTRGQQVTLSCSPISGHRSVSWYQQTPGQGLQFLFEYFSETQRNKGNFPGRFSGRQFSNSRSEMNVSTLELGDSALYLCASSSGQGPHGYTFGSGTRLTVV.

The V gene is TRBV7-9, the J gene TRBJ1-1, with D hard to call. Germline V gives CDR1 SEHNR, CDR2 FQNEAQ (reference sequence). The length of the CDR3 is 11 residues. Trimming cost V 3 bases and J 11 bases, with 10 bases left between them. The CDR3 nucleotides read TGTGCCAGCAGCTTTAAGGTAAATGCTTTCTTT. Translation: CASSFKVNAFF.

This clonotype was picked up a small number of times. CDR3 sequence reads: CASSLGFGTEAFF. CDR3 coding DNA: TGTGCCAGCAGCTTAGGGTTTGGGACTGAAGCTTTCTTT. The J gene is TRBJ1-1, the V gene TRBV7-9; D unclear. The CDR3 extends over 13 amino acids. Germline V gene lookup returns CDR1 SEHNR and CDR2 FQNEAQ (reference sequence). V gave up 1 base and J gave up 5 bases, with 8 bases separating them.

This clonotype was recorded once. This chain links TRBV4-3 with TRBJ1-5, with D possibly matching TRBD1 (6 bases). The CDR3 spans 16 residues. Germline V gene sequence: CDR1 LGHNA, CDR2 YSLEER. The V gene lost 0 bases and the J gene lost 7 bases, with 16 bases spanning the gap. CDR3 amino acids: CASSQDWGDNGQPQHF. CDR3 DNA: TGCGCCAGCAGCCAAGATTGGGGGGACAACGGGCAGCCCCAGCATTTT.

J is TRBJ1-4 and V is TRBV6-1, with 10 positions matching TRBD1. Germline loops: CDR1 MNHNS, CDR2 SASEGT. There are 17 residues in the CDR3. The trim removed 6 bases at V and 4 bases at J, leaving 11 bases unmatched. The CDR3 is CASRPGTGEGLNEKLFF. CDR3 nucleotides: TGTGCCAGCAGACCCGGGACAGGGGAGGGCCTTAATGAAAAACTGTTTTTT.

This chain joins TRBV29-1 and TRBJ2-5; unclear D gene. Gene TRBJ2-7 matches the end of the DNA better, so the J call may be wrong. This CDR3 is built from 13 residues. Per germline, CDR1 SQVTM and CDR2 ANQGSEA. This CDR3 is CSVEVVEGSEQYF. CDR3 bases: TGCAGCGTTGAGGTGGTAGAAGGCAGCGAGCAGTACTTC.

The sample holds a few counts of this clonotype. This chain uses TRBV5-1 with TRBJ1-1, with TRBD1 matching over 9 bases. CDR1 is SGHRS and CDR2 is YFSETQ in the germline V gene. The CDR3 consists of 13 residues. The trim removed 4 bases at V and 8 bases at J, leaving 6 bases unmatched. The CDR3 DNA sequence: TGCGCCAGCAGCGACAGGGGGGCAAAGGAAGCTTTCTTT. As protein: CASSDRGAKEAFF.

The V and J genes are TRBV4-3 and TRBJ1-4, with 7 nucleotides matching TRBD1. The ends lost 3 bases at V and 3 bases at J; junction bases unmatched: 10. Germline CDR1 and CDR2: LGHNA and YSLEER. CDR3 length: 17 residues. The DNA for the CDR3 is TGCGCCAGCAGCCATCGTGGTGGAGGGACAGCTAATGAAAAACTGTTTTTT. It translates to CASSHRGGGTANEKLFF.

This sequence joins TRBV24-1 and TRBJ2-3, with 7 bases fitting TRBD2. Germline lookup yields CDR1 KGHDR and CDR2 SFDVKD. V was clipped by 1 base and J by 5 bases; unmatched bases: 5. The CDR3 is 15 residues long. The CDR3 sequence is CATSDFAPSGDTQYF. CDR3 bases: TGTGCCACCAGTGATTTTGCGCCTAGCGGAGATACGCAGTATTTT.

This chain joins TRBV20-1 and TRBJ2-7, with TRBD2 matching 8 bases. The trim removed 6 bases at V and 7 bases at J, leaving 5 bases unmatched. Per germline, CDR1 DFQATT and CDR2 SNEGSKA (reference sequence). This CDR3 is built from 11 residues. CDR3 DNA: TGCAGTGCGTCACTAGCGGTTGAGCAGTACTTC. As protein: CSASLAVEQYF.

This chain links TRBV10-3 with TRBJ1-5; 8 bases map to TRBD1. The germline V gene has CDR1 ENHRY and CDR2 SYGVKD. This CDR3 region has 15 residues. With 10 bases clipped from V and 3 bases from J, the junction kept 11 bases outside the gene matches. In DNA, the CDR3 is TGTGCCACACGAGAGGACAGGGCCCCCAATCAGCCCCAGCATTTT. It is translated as CATREDRAPNQPQHF.

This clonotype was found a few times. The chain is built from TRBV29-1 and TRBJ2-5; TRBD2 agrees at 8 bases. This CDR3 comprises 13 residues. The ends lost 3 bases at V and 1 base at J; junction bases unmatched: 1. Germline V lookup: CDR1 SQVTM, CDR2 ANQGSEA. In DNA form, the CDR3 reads TGCAGCGTTGATACTAGCGGCCAAGAGACCCAGTACTTC. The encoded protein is CSVDTSGQETQYF.

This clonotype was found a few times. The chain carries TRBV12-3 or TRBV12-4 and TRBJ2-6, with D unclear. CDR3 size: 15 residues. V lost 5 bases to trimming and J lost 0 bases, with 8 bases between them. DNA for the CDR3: TGTGCCAGCAGTGCGTCAGGCTCTGGGGCCAACGTCCTGACTTTC. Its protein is CASSASGSGANVLTF.

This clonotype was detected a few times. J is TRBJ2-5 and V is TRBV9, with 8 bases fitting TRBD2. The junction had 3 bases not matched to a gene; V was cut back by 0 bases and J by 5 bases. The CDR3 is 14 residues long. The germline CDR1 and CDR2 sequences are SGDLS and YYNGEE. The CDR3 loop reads CASSVASGLETQYF. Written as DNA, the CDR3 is TGTGCCAGCAGCGTAGCTAGCGGGCTGGAGACCCAGTACTTC.

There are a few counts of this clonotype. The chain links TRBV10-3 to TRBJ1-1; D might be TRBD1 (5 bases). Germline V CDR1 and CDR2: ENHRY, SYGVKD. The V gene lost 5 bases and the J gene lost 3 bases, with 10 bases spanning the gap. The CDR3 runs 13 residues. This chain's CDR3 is CAISPQGYTEAFF. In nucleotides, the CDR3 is TGTGCCATCAGTCCTCAGGGTTACACTGAAGCTTTCTTT.

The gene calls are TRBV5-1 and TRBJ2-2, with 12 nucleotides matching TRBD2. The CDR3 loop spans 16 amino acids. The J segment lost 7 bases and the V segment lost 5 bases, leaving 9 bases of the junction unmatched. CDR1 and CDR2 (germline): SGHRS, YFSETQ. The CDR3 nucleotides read TGCGCCAGCAGGCCGCTAGCGGGAGGGCCGAACGGGGAGCTGTTTTTT. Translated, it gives CASRPLAGGPNGELFF.